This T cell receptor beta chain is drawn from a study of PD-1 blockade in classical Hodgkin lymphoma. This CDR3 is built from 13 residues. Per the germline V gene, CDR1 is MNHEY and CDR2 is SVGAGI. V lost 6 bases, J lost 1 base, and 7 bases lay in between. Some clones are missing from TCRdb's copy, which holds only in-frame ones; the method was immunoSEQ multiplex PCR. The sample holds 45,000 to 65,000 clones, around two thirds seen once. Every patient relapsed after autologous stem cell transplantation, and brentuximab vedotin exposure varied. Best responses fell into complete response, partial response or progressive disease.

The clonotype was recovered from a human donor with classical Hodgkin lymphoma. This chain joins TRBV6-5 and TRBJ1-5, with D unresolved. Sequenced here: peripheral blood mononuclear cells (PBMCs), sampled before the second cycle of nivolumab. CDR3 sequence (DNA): TGTGCCAGCAGCCCCTCGAGCAATCAGCCCCAGCATTTT. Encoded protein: CASSPSSNQPQHF.